This is a list of T cell receptor beta chains from one sample in a study of shared clonotypes between healthy human individuals. Repertoires were generated with immunoSEQ multiplex PCR, while TCRdb's copy carries only in-frame clones and drops some. Among about 710,000 clones listed, around 78% were seen once. Sequencing used memory CD4+ T cells sorted from blood. These receptors all come from a woman between 25 and 40 years old in good health. The CDR3 runs from the conserved cysteine through the conserved F or W. The D gene is left open where the match is weak. Clone sizes are given selectively: once, few, many, or a class where the clone is expanded.

TRBJ2-5 | . | TRBV10-1 | . | TGCGCCAGCAGTGATAGCGGAGGGGAGACCCAGTACTTC | CASSDSGGETQYF
TRBJ2-1 | . | TRBV7-8 | few | TGTGCCAGCAGCTTGGGGCAATTCAATGAGCAGTTCTTC | CASSLGQFNEQFF
TRBJ2-1 | TRBD2 | TRBV18 | . | TGTGCCAGCTCGAAAACTAGCGGAGGAATACACTACAATGAGCAGTTCTTC | CASSKTSGGIHYNEQFF
TRBJ2-3 | . | TRBV18 | . | TGTGCCAGCTCCTCCGACTATCTCAGCACAGATACGCAGTATTTT | CASSSDYLSTDTQYF
TRBJ2-5 | TRBD2 | TRBV11-2 | . | TGTGCCAGCAGCGTCGGGACTAATCAAGAGACCCAGTACTTC | CASSVGTNQETQYF
TRBJ2-7 | TRBD1 | TRBV6-5 | . | TGTGCCAGCAGTTACTCCCGGGACAGACCCCAGTACTTC | CASSYSRDRPQYF
TRBJ1-3 | . | TRBV21-1 | . | TGTGCCAGCTTAGACAGGGCTGGAAACACCATATATTTT | CASLDRAGNTIYF
TRBJ1-1 | TRBD1 | TRBV10-2 | . | TGCGCCAGCAAACTAACAGGGGACACTGAAGCTTTCTTT | CASKLTGDTEAFF
TRBJ1-5 | TRBD1 | TRBV11-1 | . | TGTGCCAGCAGCACCCGACAGGGCAAATCGGGCAATCAGCCCCAGCATTTT | CASSTRQGKSGNQPQHF
TRBJ2-1 | . | TRBV27 | . | TGTGCCAGCAGTTCCACAGACAGCTCCTACAATGAGCAGTTCTTC | CASSSTDSSYNEQFF
TRBJ1-3 | . | TRBV11-2 | . | TGTGCCAGCAGCTTAGGGTGGCAGGGAAGAAACACCATATATTTT | CASSLGWQGRNTIYF
TRBJ1-5 | . | TRBV4-1 | few | TGCGCCAGCAGCCAAGATGGCGAGGGGAGTGTTCAGCCCCAGCATTTT | CASSQDGEGSVQPQHF
TRBJ2-2 | . | TRBV28 | . | TGTGCCAGCAGTTTTCAGAACACCGGGGAGCTGTTTTTT | CASSFQNTGELFF
TRBJ1-2 | . | TRBV6-5 | . | TGTGCCAGCAGCCAGGAGGGGTATGGCTACACCTTC | CASSQEGYGYTF
TRBJ2-3 | TRBD2 | TRBV5-5 | . | TGTGCCAGCAGCTTGCCACTAGCGATCGGGGAAACAGATACGCAGTATTTT | CASSLPLAIGETDTQYF
TRBJ2-5 | TRBD2 | TRBV2 | . | TGTGCCAGCGTTGGACTAGCTTTGGGAGAGACCCAGTACTTC | CASVGLALGETQYF
TRBJ1-1 | . | TRBV28 | few | TGTGCCAGCAGACCTGACAAGGTCCGTGAAGCTTTCTTT | CASRPDKVREAFF
TRBJ2-3 | . | TRBV27 | . | TGTGCCAGCGCCCCGGGGTACGCAGATACGCAGTATTTT | CASAPGYADTQYF
TRBJ2-7 | . | TRBV10-2 | . | TGCGCCAGCAGAGGCCGGGCCTACGAGCAGTACTTC | CASRGRAYEQYF
TRBJ2-7 | . | TRBV28 | . | TGTGCCTCCACCCGTCGCCAAGCCCCCTACGAGCAGTACTTC | CASTRRQAPYEQYF
TRBJ2-1 | . | TRBV29-1 | many | TGCAGCGTGAACCGGGGTAGACAATACAATGAGCAGTTCTTC | CSVNRGRQYNEQFF
TRBJ2-7 | . | TRBV7-2 | . | TGTGCCAGCAGCCTAACAGGGGGAGGGCCGGGGTTCGAGCAGTACTTC | CASSLTGGGPGFEQYF
TRBJ1-5 | TRBD1 | TRBV19 | . | TGTGCCAGTAGTATCGGTCGACAGGGTGGGCCGCCCCAGCATTTT | CASSIGRQGGPPQHF
TRBJ1-2 | TRBD1 | TRBV19 | few | TGTGCCAGTAGAACAGGGGAATCCCTCTCCTATGGCTACACCTTC | CASRTGESLSYGYTF
TRBJ2-2 | . | TRBV14 | . | TGTGCCAGCAGCCTCCGCGGAGGAGCCGGGGAGCTGTTTTTT | CASSLRGGAGELFF
TRBJ2-1 | . | TRBV5-8 | . | TGTGCCAGCAGCTTCGATAGTCACAATGAGCAGTTCTTC | CASSFDSHNEQFF
TRBJ2-1 | . | TRBV10-3 | . | TGTGCCATCAGGACGGGGGTTAGCGCATCAAGCTCCTACAATGAGCAGTTCTTC | CAIRTGVSASSSYNEQFF
TRBJ2-7 | . | TRBV6-5 | . | TGTGCCAGCAGACGACAGGAGGGGATCTACGAGCAGTACTTC | CASRRQEGIYEQYF
TRBJ2-7 | TRBD2 | TRBV7-7 | . | TGTGCCAGCAGCGCCGCACCGGGGGGGGAGCAGTACTTC | CASSAAPGGEQYF
TRBJ2-7 | . | TRBV9 | . | TGTGCCAGCAGCGAGACCGGAGGGCCGTATAGCGAGCAGTACTTC | CASSETGGPYSEQYF
TRBJ2-1 | . | TRBV19 | few | TGTGCCAGTAGCGGGAGCTCCTACAATGAGCAGTTCTTC | CASSGSSYNEQFF
TRBJ2-6 | TRBD1 | TRBV4-2 | . | TGTGCCAGCAGCCAAGATGCCGGACAGGGCCCTTCTGGGGCCAACGTCCTGACTTTC | CASSQDAGQGPSGANVLTF
TRBJ1-1 | . | TRBV7-9 | few | TGTGCCAGCAGCTTAGTCACTGAAGCTTTCTTT | CASSLVTEAFF
TRBJ1-1 | . | TRBV15 | many | TGTGCCACCAGCCAACCAATCGTAGGTTCTGAAGCTTTCTTT | CATSQPIVGSEAFF
TRBJ1-2 | TRBD1 | TRBV11-3 | . | TGTGCCAGCAGCTTGGCGAGACAGGGCTCCCCATCCTATGGCTACACCTTC | CASSLARQGSPSYGYTF
TRBJ2-7 | TRBD1 | TRBV15 | . | TGTGCCACCAGCAGACGGACAGGGCACGAGCAGTACTTC | CATSRRTGHEQYF
TRBJ2-7 | TRBD1 | TRBV6-6 | . | TGTGCCAGCAGTTCACCGGGACAGTCAGCCTACGAGCAGTACTTC | CASSSPGQSAYEQYF
TRBJ2-7 | . | TRBV21-1 | . | TGTGCCAGCAGCAAAGAAAGGGCGAGGGAAACCGAGCAGTACTTC | CASSKERARETEQYF
TRBJ1-2 | . | TRBV28 | . | TGTGCCAGCAGTAGGACAACGGGGAACTATGGCTACACCTTC | CASSRTTGNYGYTF
TRBJ1-1 | . | TRBV5-1 | . | TGCGCCAGCAGCTCGGCTGGGGGCACTGAAGCTTTCTTT | CASSSAGGTEAFF
TRBJ1-1 | TRBD1 | TRBV25-1 | . | TGTGCCAGCAGTGAGGGACAGGAACTTTACACTGAAGCTTTCTTT | CASSEGQELYTEAFF
TRBJ2-3 | . | TRBV20-1 | . | TGCAGTGCTCCCCCCGGACATACGCAGTATTTT | CSAPPGHTQYF
TRBJ1-5 | TRBD1 | TRBV7-2 | . | TGTGCCAGCAGCCCACAGGGGGATCAGCCCCAGCATTTT | CASSPQGDQPQHF
TRBJ2-2 | . | TRBV4-2 | . | TGTGCCAGCAGCCAAGAGATAGTACGCACCGGGGAGCTGTTTTTT | CASSQEIVRTGELFF
TRBJ2-7 | . | TRBV7-2 | . | TGTGCCAGCAGCTTAGAGTGGGCAGCTCGGCAGCAGTACTTC | CASSLEWAARQQYF
TRBJ2-3 | . | TRBV19 | . | TGTGCCAGTCAACAAGGAGTCAGCACAGATACGCAGTATTTT | CASQQGVSTDTQYF
TRBJ1-1 | . | TRBV19 | . | TGTGCCAGTAGGACTGAAGCTTTCTTT | CASRTEAFF
TRBJ2-7 | . | TRBV4-1 | . | TGCGCCAGCAGCCGAGGGGTCGTGGCTGGCTCCTACGAGCAGTACTTC | CASSRGVVAGSYEQYF
TRBJ2-7 | . | TRBV4-1 | few | TGCGCCAGCAGTCTTAAGGCAGGGGACTCCTACGAGCAGTACTTC | CASSLKAGDSYEQYF
TRBJ2-2 | TRBD2 | TRBV7-9 | . | TGTGCCAGCAGCTCCACTAGCGGGAGCTTCGGCGGGGAGCTGTTTTTT | CASSSTSGSFGGELFF
TRBJ2-7 | TRBD2 | TRBV10-3 | once | TGTGCCATCAGAGCGGGGGCAGTCTACGAGCAGTACTTC | CAIRAGAVYEQYF
TRBJ2-7 | . | TRBV19 | . | TGTGCCAGTAGTATGGCCTATGGACAATGGGCCTACGAGCAGTACTTC | CASSMAYGQWAYEQYF
TRBJ2-7 | . | TRBV11-1 | . | TGTGCCAGCAGCTTCCGGACCGGGGGCGAGCAGTACTTC | CASSFRTGGEQYF
TRBJ1-1 | TRBD1 | TRBV6-5 | . | TGTGCCAGCAGTTCATTACAGGGGTGGAACACTGAAGCTTTCTTT | CASSSLQGWNTEAFF
TRBJ2-4 | . | TRBV5-1 | once | TGCGCCAGCAGCTTGGGGACAGAATCAAACATTCAGTACTTC | CASSLGTESNIQYF